The rows below give T cell receptor beta chains drawn from one sample of a study of blood T cell repertoires in COVID-19. TCRdb keeps only in-frame clones here, not all; method: immunoSEQ multiplex PCR. This sample has roughly 87,000 clones, with approximately 75% found just once. Material: peripheral blood. The receptors originated from a woman at least 80 years old with acute or convalescent COVID-19. Each CDR3 is given with its conserved first and last residue. A D gene is named only where the DNA matches it firmly. Clone size is stated in some rows and not others, as once, few, many or a class when expanded.

V gene	J gene	D gene	clone size	CDR3 protein	CDR3 DNA
TRBV19	TRBJ1-2	TRBD1	.	CASTIRTGDYGYTF	TGTGCCAGTACCATACGGACAGGCGACTATGGCTACACCTTC
TRBV10-3	TRBJ1-4	.	.	CAIRAGDRLGKLFF	TGTGCCATCAGGGCGGGAGACAGGCTTGGAAAACTGTTTTTT
TRBV12-3/TRBV12-4	TRBJ1-2	.	.	CASSPRGFYGYTF	TGTGCCAGCAGTCCCCGAGGATTCTATGGCTACACCTTC
TRBV6-4	TRBJ1-1	TRBD1	.	CASSDAQGARAFF	TGTGCCAGCAGTGACGCACAGGGGGCGAGGGCTTTCTTT
TRBV6-2/TRBV6-3	TRBJ2-7	.	.	CASSQRRVVIDEQYF	TGTGCCAGCAGTCAACGTCGAGTAGTGATCGACGAGCAGTACTTC
TRBV3-1/TRBV3-2	TRBJ2-3	.	many	CASSQGSSGPDTQYF	TGTGCCAGCAGCCAAGGATCCAGCGGGCCAGATACGCAGTATTTT
TRBV19	TRBJ2-4	TRBD2	.	CASSALAGGPKNIQYF	TGTGCCAGTAGTGCACTAGCGGGGGGGCCCAAAAACATTCAGTACTTC
TRBV25-1	TRBJ1-4	TRBD1	.	CASRQGGEKLFF	TGTGCCAGCAGACAGGGGGGAGAAAAACTGTTTTTT
TRBV7-2	TRBJ1-2	TRBD1	few	CASSWGQNYGYTF	TGTGCCAGCAGCTGGGGACAGAACTATGGCTACACCTTC
TRBV19	TRBJ1-2	.	.	CASSSPPVRYGYTF	TGTGCCAGTAGTTCCCCCCCGGTGAGGTATGGCTACACCTTC
TRBV7-2	TRBJ1-6	.	.	CASSLVRESPLHF	TGTGCCAGCAGCTTGGTAAGAGAGTCACCCCTCCACTTT
TRBV5-4	TRBJ1-6	.	.	CASSARGTYNSPLHF	TGTGCCAGCAGCGCTCGAGGGACCTATAATTCACCCCTCCACTTT
TRBV12-3/TRBV12-4	TRBJ1-1	.	once	CASSLRQNTEAFF	TGTGCCAGCAGTTTGCGGCAGAACACTGAAGCTTTCTTT
TRBV18	TRBJ1-2	.	medium-sized	CASSPRAANYGYTF	TGTGCCAGCTCACCGCGGGCAGCTAACTATGGCTACACCTTC
TRBV7-6	TRBJ1-6	.	.	CASSVDSGPNSPLHF	TGTGCCAGCAGCGTTGACAGTGGACCTAATTCACCCCTCCACTTT
TRBV28	TRBJ1-4	.	.	CASSTRGLNEKLFF	TGTGCCAGCAGTACCCGGGGACTGAATGAAAAACTGTTTTTT
TRBV5-1	TRBJ1-2	.	.	CASRGGPGDYGYTF	TGCGCCAGCAGGGGGGGGCCGGGTGATTATGGCTACACCTTC
TRBV7-3	TRBJ2-2	.	once	CASSVSDTGELFF	TGTGCCAGCAGCGTTAGCGACACCGGGGAGCTGTTTTTT
TRBV6-5	TRBJ1-1	TRBD1	.	CASSSRDRSAEAFF	TGTGCCAGCAGTTCCCGGGACAGGTCCGCTGAAGCTTTCTTT
TRBV7-3	TRBJ1-2	TRBD1	.	CASSLTGGDGYTF	TGTGCCAGCAGCTTAACAGGGGGCGATGGCTACACCTTC
TRBV19	TRBJ1-2	TRBD1	.	CASSIGNRGRTYGYTF	TGTGCCAGTAGTATAGGCAACAGGGGGCGTACGTACGGCTACACCTTC
TRBV10-3	TRBJ1-2	TRBD1	.	CAISERLDRGHGYTF	TGTGCCATCAGTGAGAGGCTGGACAGGGGTCATGGCTACACCTTC
TRBV29-1	TRBJ2-5	.	.	CSVVRQQETQYF	TGCAGCGTTGTGAGGCAGCAAGAGACCCAGTACTTC
TRBV7-2	TRBJ2-5	TRBD2	many	CASSLVGGGKQETQYF	TGTGCCAGCAGCTTAGTTGGCGGGGGGAAACAAGAGACCCAGTACTTC
TRBV5-5	TRBJ1-1	.	.	CASSLGADVGEAFF	TGTGCCAGCAGCTTGGGGGCCGACGTGGGTGAAGCTTTCTTT
TRBV6-2/TRBV6-3	TRBJ2-1	.	.	CASSYSNEQFF	TGTGCCAGCAGTTATAGTAATGAGCAGTTCTTC
TRBV7-8	TRBJ2-5	.	.	CASSSSRGPGSPKTQYF	TGTGCCAGCAGCTCGTCCCGTGGTCCGGGAAGTCCCAAGACCCAGTACTTC
TRBV6-5	TRBJ2-7	TRBD1	.	CASRRQGNEQYF	TGTGCCAGCAGGCGACAGGGAAACGAGCAGTACTTC
TRBV19	TRBJ2-1	TRBD1	.	CASSIGGGTGRNNEQFF	TGTGCCAGTAGTATAGGAGGGGGGACAGGGCGAAACAATGAGCAGTTCTTC
TRBV5-6	TRBJ2-4	TRBD2	.	CASSLSLTSGGTLDRYF	TGTGCCAGCAGCTTGAGCTTGACTAGCGGGGGAACCCTAGATCGATACTTC
TRBV5-1	TRBJ1-5	TRBD1	.	CASSPGTGGTSNQPQHF	TGCGCCAGCAGCCCAGGGACAGGGGGGACAAGCAATCAGCCCCAGCATTTT
TRBV30	TRBJ1-2	TRBD1	.	CAWTPGTGNGYTF	TGTGCCTGGACCCCTGGGACAGGGAATGGCTACACCTTC
TRBV30	TRBJ1-3	.	.	CAWRARGNSGNTIYF	TGTGCCTGGAGAGCCCGGGGGAACTCTGGAAACACCATATATTTT
TRBV4-1	TRBJ2-3	TRBD2	.	CASSLGLAGGPTDTQYF	TGCGCCAGCAGCCTTGGACTAGCGGGGGGACCCACAGATACGCAGTATTTT
TRBV7-2	TRBJ2-1	TRBD2	.	CASSRRGAGRGDEQFF	TGTGCCAGCAGCCGCCGGGGAGCGGGCCGGGGGGATGAGCAGTTCTTC
TRBV12-3/TRBV12-4	TRBJ1-2	.	.	CASSFAGSYTF	TGTGCCAGCAGTTTTGCGGGGAGCTACACCTTC
TRBV27	TRBJ1-4	TRBD1	few	CASRRGQGLEKLFF	TGTGCCAGCAGGAGGGGACAGGGGTTAGAAAAACTGTTTTTT
TRBV4-2	TRBJ2-3	.	many	CASSSPGTDTQYF	TGTGCCAGCAGTAGTCCGGGCACAGATACGCAGTATTTT
TRBV19	TRBJ1-1	TRBD1	few	CASSIRAGGSTEAFF	TGTGCCAGTAGTATAAGGGCAGGGGGTAGCACTGAAGCTTTCTTT
TRBV30	TRBJ2-3	.	.	CAWSVKFGGDTQYF	TGTGCCTGGAGTGTAAAGTTCGGAGGAGATACGCAGTATTTT
TRBV4-3	TRBJ1-1	.	.	CASSQESQGSTEAFF	TGCGCCAGCAGCCAAGAGAGCCAGGGTAGCACTGAAGCTTTCTTT
TRBV5-6	TRBJ2-5	TRBD2	.	CASSLAGGETQYF	TGTGCCAGCAGCTTGGCGGGGGGTGAGACCCAGTACTTC
TRBV2	TRBJ1-3	TRBD1	.	CASSGQGVNTIYF	TGTGCCAGCAGTGGACAGGGGGTAAACACCATATATTTT
TRBV6-5	TRBJ1-3	.	.	CASSYSSGTSGNTIYF	TGTGCCAGCAGTTACTCGTCAGGGACTTCTGGAAACACCATATATTTT
TRBV5-6	TRBJ2-7	.	.	CASSSLGASVSYEQYF	TGTGCCAGCAGCTCTCTTGGCGCTAGTGTCTCCTACGAGCAGTACTTC
TRBV7-2	TRBJ2-7	.	.	CASSVTGSYEQYF	TGTGCCAGCAGCGTAACAGGGAGCTACGAGCAGTACTTC